This TCR beta chain was sequenced for a study of post-analysis software for immune sequencing data. Study details: Recorded subtypes: relapsing-remitting, secondary progressive, progressive-relapsing; some patients unannotated. Study outcomes and limitations: In multiple sclerosis, normalized Chao1 diversity was significantly below that of controls. TRBV5-6, TRBV5-1 and TRBV20-1 belonged to a set of about five TRBV segments that were more frequent in patients than controls.

The authors incorporated unique molecular identifiers into the TCR beta cDNA libraries. Each CDR3 protein is one row after TCRdb ran MiXCR on the PCR reads. The sample yields more than 500,000 distinct CDR3 sequences, 34% seen once. The CDR3 has 15 amino acids. The germline V gene encodes CDR1 LGHDT and CDR2 YNNKEL (reference sequence). Germline trimming cut 1 base from V and 4 bases from J; bases unmatched to any gene: 6. Comments on this clonotype: What it recognizes is unknown.

Source material: blood. The sequence was obtained from a girl under 18 with multiple sclerosis. The chain combines TRBV3-1 with TRBJ2-5; 7 positions agree with TRBD1. This CDR3 reads CASSQVKGAGETQYF. CDR3 coding DNA: TGTGCCAGCAGCCAAGTGAAGGGGGCCGGAGAGACCCAGTACTTC.